What follows is one TCR beta chain and its context. Its antigen is currently not known. Base quality data are lacking; no much larger clone is found one base away. The V and J ends are trimmed by 10 bases and 7 bases, leaving 13 bases between them. Sequences MNHEY (CDR1) and SMNVEV (CDR2) are obtained from the germline V gene (reference sequence). Taken from cysteine to phenylalanine, the CDR3 has 12 residues. The kept DNA is CDR3 alone, 36 bases in frame from the first base. Inclusion was restricted to participants for whom at least one PBMC sample before ART initiation and at least two post-ART samples were available. Every participant with HIV received treatment in the United States of America. Before DNA extraction, cryopreserved samples of roughly 1-10 million PBMC were thawed and washed. At the time of the earliest PBMC sample, participants with HIV were aged between roughly 20 and 60 years. PBMC samples from each participant spanned 1-4 timepoints before ART initiation and 2-8 timepoints after ART initiation, with a median of 7 samples. For every participant, serial HIV viral load, CD4+ T-cell count, ART history and demographic data were obtained. Genomic DNA was extracted from unsorted PBMC with a Qiagen kit on a QIAcube, processed in batches of 12 samples.

The data are from a study of long-term antiretroviral therapy in people with HIV (dated by TCRdb to about 2022). Broadly, across the study: The earliest samples were collected about a decade before the 2015 WHO recommendation for immediate ART, when ART was typically delayed until CD4 counts fell. Test extractions of a monoclonal T-cell line alongside about 30 polyclonal samples showed no cross-contamination during QIAcube processing. Among the 30 to 35 participants with HIV, about 11 were female. The cohort contributed over 150 cryopreserved PBMC samples from under 35 adults with confirmed HIV infection, collected serially over a mean of about six years (range 1-12). This retrospective serial study examined whether starting ART and sustained HIV suppression were associated with changes in the composition and diversity of the TRB repertoire in peripheral blood.

The immunoSEQ hsTCRB v3.0 assay was used at survey level resolution to sequence the TRB variable region. The target sequencing depth for TRB was about 40,000-55,000 T-cell genomes per sample. Pooled TRB libraries were sequenced on an Illumina MiSeq with a v3 150-cycle kit. The paper's processing steps were these. Repertoire analysis was performed in R inside a reproducible Nextflow workflow that covered QC, data transformation and analysis. LymphoSeq2, an R package for exploring AIRR-Seq data, was used to implement the custom analyses. A few samples that yielded fewer than 5000 total TRB sequences were excluded, so that around 190 HIV repertoires were analyzed. Among the approximately 190 retained HIV repertoires, about 60 were collected before ART initiation and around 130 were collected after ART initiation. Each repertoire was downsampled to 5000 TRB nucleotide sequences, and summary statistics were averaged across 100 downsampling iterations. Only TRB sequences with CDR3 regions of at least seven amino acids were retained for analysis. Two measures captured diversity: a Shannon entropy-derived clonality score and the Gini coefficient. Repertoire networks linked the top 5000 CDR3 amino acid sequences whenever two sequences differed by an edit distance of one. Antigen specificity groups and MHC restriction were predicted for TRB CDR3 amino acid sequences with GLIPH2. CDR3 amino acid sequences were matched against VDJdb and McPAS-TCR to flag known CMV, EBV, HIV or tissue antigen associations. Pre-ART, post-ART and control groups were compared with Wilcoxon signed-rank tests and Holm-Bonferroni correction. TCRdb retrieved this table from immuneACCESS and kept in-frame rearrangements only. Not all clones are present; in checked studies, unresolved V genes account for under half, and no reason is known for the remainder. V, J and clone size derive from that table, while D and trimming were established from the DNA sequence. In all, the sample holds about 36,000 clones, and about 80% of those were seen once. In total, the top ten clones hold under 6.5% of the sample.

Summary of the overall study and its limitations: No data were available on ART adherence, viral resistance or therapy changes, limiting inferences about post-ART repertoire changes. ART initiation was associated with a significant increase in TRB diversity, but diversity stayed significantly below transplant donor controls even after long-term ART. Expanded TRB clones identified before ART initiation dominated the repertoire at all time points, although this dominance fluctuated and declined in many PLHIV after ART. Since PBMC availability was limited, sequencing covered only the TCR beta chain, with no alpha chain pairing. The samples were dated from about 2004 to 2018, and the ART regimens that were used may be less effective than current ART regimens. CDR3 length ranges in HIV repertoires were narrower than in controls, and network structure suggested an antigen-experienced repertoire with only a slight naive shift after ART. Because pre-ART samples had limited cell numbers, profiling was done on unsorted PBMC rather than on sorted CD4+ and CD8+ T cells.

Sequencing used unsorted PBMCs, obtained 3.4 years after starting antiretroviral therapy. This sequence originates from a man aged 25-45 years with HIV. The receptor chain draws on TRBV27 and TRBJ2-2; the D gene is tentatively TRBD1 or TRBD2, each matching 5 bases. Here the CDR3 is given as CATRTRGGELFF. The DNA reads TGTGCCACCCGAACGAGGGGCGGGGAGCTGTTTTTT.